Listed here are 16 T cell receptor beta chains from one sample, sequenced in a study of early T cells in non-severe SARS-CoV-2 infection. TCRdb passed the 5' RACE reads through MiXCR, listing each CDR3 protein once. The sample consists of some 70,000 distinct CDR3 sequences, around 4.7% of them appearing once. The sequenced sample consisted of whole blood. These TCRs come from an adult who was a healthcare worker with PCR-confirmed SARS-CoV-2 infection or an uninfected control (not recorded which).

This chain uses TRBV27 with TRBJ1-5, with 7 bases matching TRBD1. CDR1 MNHEY and CDR2 SMNVEV come from the germline V gene (reference sequence). J was trimmed by 3 bases and V by 7 bases; bases with no gene match: 6. The CDR3 is made up of 14 amino acids. CDR3 region: CASKPGQHNQPQHF. For the CDR3, the DNA is TGTGCCAGCAAACCGGGACAGCACAATCAGCCCCAGCATTTT.

This chain links TRBV10-1 with TRBJ2-2; TRBD1 or TRBD2 may be the D gene (6 bases each). Per germline, CDR1 WNHNN and CDR2 SYGVQD (reference sequence). The germline V and J ends were trimmed by 0 bases and 0 bases, with 23 bases remaining between them. The CDR3 spans 21 residues. CDR3 nucleotide sequence: TGCGCCAGCAGTGAGTCAAGAGGTCGGGGGCAGGGGCCTTCGAACACCGGGGAGCTGTTTTTT. Translation: CASSESRGRGQGPSNTGELFF.

The J gene is TRBJ1-4, the V gene TRBV6-6; D is perhaps TRBD1 (5 bases). From germline, CDR1 is MNHNY and CDR2 SVGAGI (reference sequence). V was trimmed by 5 bases and J by 7 bases, leaving 17 bases between them. The CDR3 is made up of 15 amino acids. CDR3 sequence: CASSRGTAVVEKLFF. CDR3 bases: TGTGCCAGCAGTCGAGGGACGGCAGTGGTTGAAAAACTGTTTTTT.

Many counts were recorded for this clonotype. J is TRBJ2-3 and V is TRBV29-1, with D tentatively TRBD2 (6 bases). Germline assignment: CDR1 SQVTM and CDR2 ANQGSEA. V gave up 7 bases and J gave up 2 bases, with 7 bases separating them. This CDR3 has 11 amino acids. The DNA for the CDR3 is TGCAGCGGGGAGGTCACAGATACGCAGTATTTT. Translation gives CSGEVTDTQYF.

The chain is built from TRBV7-3 and TRBJ2-1; 7 positions match TRBD1. CDR1 is SGHTA and CDR2 is FQGTGA in the germline V gene. V gave up 4 bases and J gave up 0 bases; unmatched junction bases: 6. The CDR3 is made up of 16 amino acids. The chain's CDR3 is CASSSTGANSYNEQFF. The CDR3 coding sequence is TGTGCCAGCAGCTCCACAGGGGCGAACTCCTACAATGAGCAGTTCTTC.

The J gene is TRBJ2-3, the V gene TRBV29-1, with D perhaps matching TRBD1 or TRBD2 (5 bases each). The ends were cut back, 6 bases at V and 3 bases at J, with 16 bases in the middle. The germline V gene has CDR1 SQVTM and CDR2 ANQGSEA. This CDR3 has 14 amino acids. CDR3 nucleotide sequence: TGCAGCGTCACCGGGACCCAACGGACAGATACGCAGTATTTT. Translated: CSVTGTQRTDTQYF.

This clonotype showed up many times. V is TRBV30 and J is TRBJ2-3; 12 nucleotides agree with TRBD2. The CDR3 loop spans 15 amino acids. CDR1 is GTSNPN, CDR2 SVGIG, per germline (reference sequence). Trimming took 2 bases from V and 6 from J; bases not matched to a gene: 6. The CDR3 DNA reads TGTGCCTGGAGTTATACTAGCGGGAGGTTTGATACGCAGTATTTT. It translates to CAWSYTSGRFDTQYF.

This clonotype was seen ten or more times. This chain connects TRBV11-2 to TRBJ1-2, with D possibly being TRBD1 (6 bases). Trimming removed 4 bases from V and 8 bases from J, with 14 bases in between. Germline CDR1 reads SGHAT; CDR2 reads FQNNGV. There are 13 residues in the CDR3. CDR3 sequence: CASSYTGIEGYTF. The CDR3 nucleotides are TGTGCCAGCAGCTATACAGGGATAGAGGGCTACACCTTC.

In its sample, this clonotype was seen many times. The rearrangement joins TRBV7-9 to TRBJ2-3, with D uncertain. The germline V gene encodes CDR1 SEHNR and CDR2 FQNEAQ (reference sequence). The CDR3 sequence is 13 residues long. The ends were cut back, 7 bases at V and 6 bases at J, with 14 bases in the middle. The CDR3 sequence: CASTPVRTDTQYF. The CDR3 bases are TGTGCCAGCACCCCAGTAAGGACCGATACGCAGTATTTT.

This clonotype showed up many times. The chain has TRBV5-5 and TRBJ2-3; 7 positions match TRBD1. V trimming: 2 bases; J trimming: 6 bases; junction bases outside the gene matches: 6. Germline V gene sequence: CDR1 SGHKS, CDR2 YYEKEE (reference sequence). CDR3 size: 14 residues. CDR3 bases: TGTGCCAGCAGCTTACAGGGGAAGTTGGATACGCAGTATTTT. This sequence encodes CASSLQGKLDTQYF.

This clonotype showed up just a few times. V usage is TRBV25-1 and J usage is TRBJ2-5; 7 nucleotides align to TRBD2. The CDR3 length is 14 residues. V trimming: 4 bases; J trimming: 3 bases; junction bases outside the gene matches: 5. The germline CDR1 and CDR2 sequences are MGHDK and SYGVNS. Here the CDR3 DNA reads TGTGCCAGCAGTGTACGGGGAGGGGAAGAGACCCAGTACTTC. It specifies CASSVRGGEETQYF. Full variable domain (outside the CDR3, taken from reference TRBV25-1 and TRBJ2-5): EADIYQTPRYLVIGTGKKITLECSQTMGHDKMYWYQQDPGMELHLIHYSYGVNSTEKGDLSSESTVSRIRTEHFPLTLESARPSHTSQYLCASSVRGGEETQYFGPGTRLLVL.

This chain connects TRBV19 to TRBJ2-1, with 14 bases lining up with TRBD2. CDR3 size: 17 residues. With V trimmed by 5 bases and J by 15 bases, 18 bases remained unmatched. Germline V gene data show CDR1 as LNHDA and CDR2 as SQIVND (reference sequence). The CDR3 sequence is CASSVGTAGTSGSRVFF. The CDR3 bases are TGTGCCAGTAGTGTTGGCACCGCCGGGACTAGCGGGAGTAGGGTGTTCTTC.

In this sample, this clonotype turned up many times. The V gene is TRBV20-1, the J gene TRBJ2-7; 10 nucleotides line up with TRBD1. V lost 2 bases and J lost 1; bases outside the gene matches: 11. There are 17 residues in the CDR3. The germline V gene has CDR1 DFQATT and CDR2 SNEGSKA (reference sequence). The CDR3 region has the DNA TGCAGTGCTAGACGGGACAGGGGACCCCGAGCTTCCTACGAGCAGTACTTC. Its translation is CSARRDRGPRASYEQYF.

The rearrangement uses TRBV24-1 and TRBJ2-2, with a tentative D call TRBD1 (6 bases). This CDR3 is 15 amino acids long. Germline loops: CDR1 KGHDR, CDR2 SFDVKD. The germline V and J ends were trimmed by 0 bases and 4 bases, with 8 bases remaining between them. Written as DNA, the CDR3 is TGTGCCACCAGTGATTTGCCAGGGGCCACCGGGGAGCTGTTTTTT. Amino acids: CATSDLPGATGELFF.

The table lists this clonotype with many counts. The genes are TRBV20-1 and TRBJ2-7; maybe TRBD2 (6 bases). Trimming took off 5 bases at V and 6 bases at J, with 20 bases between the two ends. Germline V gene data show CDR1 as DFQATT and CDR2 as SNEGSKA (reference sequence). The CDR3 is 14 residues long. The CDR3 protein is CSAGRDSEIGEQYF. CDR3 nucleotide sequence: TGCAGTGCTGGCCGGGACTCCGAGATAGGCGAGCAGTACTTC.

There are many counts of this clonotype. The chain carries TRBV25-1 and TRBJ1-2; maybe TRBD1 (5 bases). There are 15 residues in the CDR3. Germline loops: CDR1 MGHDK, CDR2 SYGVNS. Trimming shortened V by 1 base and J by 8 bases, and 17 bases separated the two germline ends. The CDR3 DNA follows: TGTGCCAGCAGTGAATCCCTTCGGGGGAGGGGAGGCTACACCTTC. It codes for CASSESLRGRGGYTF.